These 15 T cell receptor beta chains were all obtained from the same sample, sequenced in a study of early T cells in non-severe SARS-CoV-2 infection. TCRdb independently ran MiXCR on the 5' RACE reads; one entry per CDR3 protein. The repertoire holds 70,000 to 95,000 distinct CDR3 sequences, with 14% to 15% as singletons. The source material was whole blood. These receptors were obtained from an adult who was a healthcare worker with PCR-confirmed SARS-CoV-2 infection or an uninfected control (not recorded which).

The CDR3 nucleotides read TGTGCCAGCAGCTTAGGGGCAGCAGAGAATGAAAAACTGTTTTTT. Translated, it gives CASSLGAAENEKLFF. The chain has TRBV7-9 and TRBJ1-4, with unresolved D. V shed 1 base and J shed 5 bases, with 11 bases lying between them. Germline CDR1 and CDR2: SEHNR and FQNEAQ (reference sequence). CDR3 length: 15 residues.

This clonotype was counted a few times. The chain links TRBV5-1 to TRBJ2-1; D perhaps matches TRBD2 (5 bases). V lost 4 bases and J 0 bases, leaving 8 bases between the germline ends. The CDR3 consists of 14 residues. Per germline, CDR1 SGHRS and CDR2 YFSETQ. CDR3 DNA sequence: TGCGCCAGCAGCAGCGGCAGCTCCTACAATGAGCAGTTCTTC. Amino acid sequence: CASSSGSSYNEQFF.

This clonotype was observed once. The genes are TRBV21-1 and TRBJ1-4. TRBV21-1 is deemed a pseudogene. CDR3 length: 16 residues. The CDR3 sequence is CASSDVEREVSGKTVF. For the CDR3, the DNA is TGTGCCAGCTCGGACGTGGAAAGGGAGGTTTCGGGAAAAACTGTTTTT.

A note on this clonotype: Since a much larger clone is just one base distant, this may be a read error. The chain combines TRBV10-3 with TRBJ2-5; possibly TRBD2 for D (5 bases). CDR3 length: 16 amino acids. Germline CDR1 reads ENHRY; CDR2 reads SYGVKD. The CDR3 coding sequence is TGTGCCATCAGTGAGTCCCGGGGTTTCGTCCAAGAGATCCAGTACTTC. This encodes CAISESRGFVQEIQYF.

This rearrangement joins TRBV10-2 to TRBJ2-3; maybe TRBD1 (5 bases). CDR3 length equals 12 residues. Trimming took 7 bases from V and 3 from J, leaving 8 bases between them. Germline V gene lookup returns CDR1 WSHSY and CDR2 SAAADI. The CDR3 DNA sequence: TGCGCCAGCAAGACAGCTACAGATACGCAGTATTTT. The encoded protein is CASKTATDTQYF.

The table lists this clonotype with a count of one. This chain links TRBV20-1 with TRBJ2-3; 8 bases match TRBD1. Germline loops: CDR1 DFQATT, CDR2 SNEGSKA (reference sequence). The CDR3 is made up of 13 amino acids. With 5 bases clipped from V and 1 base from J, the junction kept 2 bases outside the gene matches. CDR3 residues: CSAQQGGTDTQYF. Written as DNA, the CDR3 is TGCAGTGCTCAACAGGGGGGCACAGATACGCAGTATTTT.

This clonotype was found a few times. The chain joins TRBV14 to TRBJ2-6, with 7 bases that match TRBD1. Germline CDR1 and CDR2: SGHDN and FVKESK. The CDR3 contains 20 residues. V lost 3 bases, J lost 1 base, and 15 bases stayed unmatched. In DNA, the CDR3 is TGTGCCAGCAGCCAGTCTTTTGGTCGACAGGGACCTTCTGGGGCCAACGTCCTGACTTTC. It encodes CASSQSFGRQGPSGANVLTF.

This clonotype was detected only a few times. The gene calls are TRBV3-1 and TRBJ1-1; D uncertain. Trimming cost V 5 bases and J 3 bases, with 7 bases left between them. Germline V lookup: CDR1 LGHDT, CDR2 YNNKEL (reference sequence). The CDR3 runs to 12 residues. The CDR3 bases are TGTGCCAGCAGCTATACGGACACTGAAGCTTTCTTT. It is translated as CASSYTDTEAFF.

This clonotype showed up just a few times. The chain combines TRBV10-2 with TRBJ2-2, with a possible D match to TRBD2 (7 bases). V dropped 8 bases and J dropped 4 bases, with 23 bases sitting between them. CDR3 length: 17 residues. In germline, CDR1 is WSHSY, CDR2 SAAADI. CDR3 amino acids: CASLGGLQGVGTGELFF. The CDR3 nucleotides are TGCGCCAGCTTAGGGGGACTACAGGGCGTCGGCACCGGGGAGCTGTTTTTT.

The chain has TRBV3-1 and TRBJ1-1; D perhaps matches TRBD1 (5 bases). Trimming took off 1 base at V and 6 bases at J, with 18 bases between the two ends. The CDR3 runs to 16 residues. CDR1 LGHDT and CDR2 YNNKEL come from the germline V gene (reference sequence). The CDR3 reads CASSQVRRGSKAEAFF. The CDR3 coding sequence is TGTGCCAGCAGCCAAGTCAGGAGGGGCTCCAAGGCTGAAGCTTTCTTT.

This rearrangement joins TRBV12-3 or TRBV12-4 to TRBJ2-3; 7 nucleotides line up with TRBD1. The J segment lost 0 bases and the V segment lost 3 bases, leaving 9 bases of the junction unmatched. The CDR3 has 17 residues. The CDR3 spells CASSFPPGGTSTDTQYF. The CDR3 DNA reads as TGTGCCAGCAGTTTCCCCCCAGGGGGAACTAGCACAGATACGCAGTATTTT.

This clonotype was counted many times. CDR3 sequence: CASSLVGESSEAFF. CDR3 sequence (DNA): TGTGCCAGCAGCCTGGTTGGAGAGAGTTCAGAAGCTTTCTTT. This chain links TRBV3-1 with TRBJ1-1; no firm D call. CDR3 length: 14 residues. The V and J ends lost 4 bases and 8 bases respectively, with 17 bases between them. Germline V CDR1 and CDR2: LGHDT, YNNKEL (reference sequence). The entire variable domain, with the rest obtained from reference TRBV3-1 and TRBJ1-1, is as follows: DTAVSQTPKYLVTQMGNDKSIKCEQNLGHDTMYWYKQDSKKFLKIMFSYNNKELIINETVPNRFSPKSPDKAHLNLHINSLELGDSAVYFCASSLVGESSEAFFGQGTRLTVV.

This clonotype was seen more than once but under ten times. The V gene is TRBV7-9, the J gene TRBJ2-2; possibly TRBD1 for D (6 bases). This CDR3 has 15 residues. V lost 7 bases to trimming and J lost 0 bases, with 12 bases between them. In germline, CDR1 is SEHNR, CDR2 FQNEAQ (reference sequence). The CDR3 coding sequence is TGTGCCAGCAACCTGGACAGAGCGAACACCGGGGAGCTGTTTTTT. Residues: CASNLDRANTGELFF.

The rearrangement links TRBV7-9 to TRBJ1-4; D is uncertain. V shed 5 bases and J shed 8 bases, with 12 bases lying between them. The CDR3 has 13 residues. The germline V gene encodes CDR1 SEHNR and CDR2 FQNEAQ (reference sequence). CDR3: CASSPKTLEKLFF. The CDR3 region has the DNA TGTGCCAGCAGCCCGAAGACCCTGGAAAAACTGTTTTTT.

Ten or more counts support this clonotype. V and J are TRBV18 and TRBJ1-1, with 7 positions matching TRBD1. The germline gives CDR1 KGHSH, CDR2 LQKENI. The CDR3 runs to 18 residues. J gave up 0 bases and V 2 bases, and 12 bases lay outside the gene matches. In DNA form, the CDR3 reads TGTGCCAGCTCACCAGCTTGGGGACAGAAAAGTATGAACACTGAAGCTTTCTTT. Amino acid sequence: CASSPAWGQKSMNTEAFF.